The rows below give T cell receptor beta chains drawn from one sample of a study of cytomegalovirus exposure and HLA in healthy donors. This table comes from immunoSEQ multiplex PCR, and its TCRdb copy is limited to in-frame clones, with some not included. The table has 150,000 to 180,000 clones, 75% seen once. Source material: PBMCs. Receptors originate from a man younger than 35 in good health and CMV-seronegative. CDR3s include the opening cysteine and the closing phenylalanine or tryptophan. The order of the fields is clone size, V gene, J gene, D gene, CDR3 DNA, CDR3 protein. The D gene is left open where the match is weak. The size field is filled for only some rows; it gives once, few, many or a size class.

.,TRBV11-2,TRBJ1-2,TRBD1,TGTGCCAGCAGCCCCCGGACAGGGCTAAACTATGGCTACACCTTC,CASSPRTGLNYGYTF
.,TRBV30,TRBJ2-5,TRBD2,TGTGCTGTAGCGGGGGCCTACAGGGAGACCCAGTACTTC,CAVAGAYRETQYF
few,TRBV5-4,TRBJ1-1,TRBD1,TGTGCCAGCAGCTTTGCAGGGGGGCACACTGAAGCTTTCTTT,CASSFAGGHTEAFF
once,TRBV5-4,TRBJ1-2,TRBD1,TGTGCCAGCAGCTTTCCAGGGGGGCCCCCCTATGGCTACACCTTC,CASSFPGGPPYGYTF
.,TRBV28,TRBJ2-7,TRBD2,TGTGCCAGCAGGCGGCCGACTAGCGGCGAGCAGTACTTC,CASRRPTSGEQYF
.,TRBV30,TRBJ1-6,.,TGTGCCTGGAGGGAGGCCGGGACAACACCCCTCCACTTT,CAWREAGTTPLHF
.,TRBV30,TRBJ1-1,.,TGTGCCTGGGGGGCCGGCGGGGGTTACACTGAAGCTTTCTTT,CAWGAGGGYTEAFF
.,TRBV7-2,TRBJ1-4,.,TGTGCCAGCAGCTTAGGACATAATAATGAAAAACTGTTTTTT,CASSLGHNNEKLFF
.,TRBV5-1,TRBJ2-7,.,TGCGCCAGCAGCTCCGACTCCTACGAGCAGTACTTC,CASSSDSYEQYF
.,TRBV7-8,TRBJ2-1,.,TGTGCCAGCAGTGGCAGGGGCTTAGGGAAAAGCAATGAGCAGTTCTTC,CASSGRGLGKSNEQFF
once,TRBV6-5,TRBJ1-4,.,TGTGCCAGCAGTTACGCCTGGGACACGGACGAAAAACTGTTTTTT,CASSYAWDTDEKLFF
few,TRBV19,TRBJ2-1,.,TGTGCCAGTAGTATAGGACTAGGGGCGCATGAGCAGTTCTTC,CASSIGLGAHEQFF
.,TRBV7-9,TRBJ2-7,.,TGTGCCAGCAGCTTCACTAGCTCCTACGAGCAGTACTTC,CASSFTSSYEQYF
.,TRBV28,TRBJ2-7,TRBD2,TGTGCCAGCAGCCCGGGGGGGTCCTACGAGCAGTACTTC,CASSPGGSYEQYF